These 14 T cell receptor beta chains were all obtained from the same sample, sequenced in a study of shared clonotypes between healthy human individuals. The table came from immunoSEQ multiplex PCR; TCRdb's copy has only in-frame clones and leaves some out. The sample shows roughly 1,100,000 clones, 70% to 80% of them seen only once. Sequencing input: memory CD4+ T cells sorted from blood. Subset here: CD45RA-negative fraction. The receptor set was obtained from a man younger than 30 in good health.

The rearrangement uses TRBV27 and TRBJ2-4; 12 bases map to TRBD2. The trim removed 0 bases at V and 1 base at J, leaving 13 bases unmatched. The CDR3 has 21 amino acids. Per the germline V gene, CDR1 is MNHEY and CDR2 is SMNVEV (reference sequence). The CDR3 nucleotides are TGTGCCAGCAGTTTATCGGCTTTGACTAGCGGGAGCCCGGGGGCCAAAAACATTCAGTACTTC. Encoded protein: CASSLSALTSGSPGAKNIQYF.

This clone was detected only a few times. The V call is TRBV7-2, the J call TRBJ1-6, with TRBD1 matching over 7 bases. The CDR3 sequence is 15 residues long. Unmatched junction bases numbered 9, after V lost 4 bases and J lost 9 bases. Germline CDR1 and CDR2: SGHTA and FQGNSA. CDR3 loop: CASSSRGGEGSPLHF. DNA for the CDR3: TGTGCCAGCAGCTCTCGAGGGGGCGAAGGTTCACCCCTCCACTTT.

The V and J genes are TRBV5-8 and TRBJ1-4; the D gene is possibly TRBD1 (6 bases). CDR3 length: 18 residues. Trimming removed 4 bases from V and 3 bases from J, with 22 bases in between. Germline values: CDR1 SGHTS, CDR2 YDEGEE. This CDR3 is CASSHTPDSGGSNEKLFF. CDR3 bases: TGTGCCAGCAGCCACACCCCGGACAGCGGCGGGTCTAATGAAAAACTGTTTTTT.

The table lists this clone with a few counts. Within the sample, other DNA sequences also encode this same CDR3. This rearrangement joins TRBV29-1 to TRBJ1-2; D gene uncertain. The CDR3 covers 12 residues. The germline gives CDR1 SQVTM, CDR2 ANQGSEA. The ends were cut back, 3 bases at V and 4 bases at J, with 9 bases in the middle. CDR3 in amino acids: CSVDRAVYGYTF. For the CDR3, the DNA is TGCAGCGTTGATCGGGCGGTCTATGGCTACACCTTC. The variable domain in full, completed from reference TRBV29-1 and TRBJ1-2, reads SAVISQKPSRDICQRGTSLTIQCQVDSQVTMMFWYRQQPGQSLTLIATANQGSEATYESGFVIDKFPISRPNLTFSTLTVSNMSPEDSSIYLCSVDRAVYGYTFGSGTRLTVV.

The chain combines TRBV7-9 with TRBJ1-6, with D maybe TRBD1 (6 bases). V was cut by 3 bases and J by 7 bases, with 16 bases left in between. CDR1 and CDR2 from the germline V gene are SEHNR and FQNEAQ (reference sequence). The CDR3 covers 16 residues. CDR3 coding DNA: TGTGCCAGCAGCTTCTCCGGGACAACCATAAATTCACCCCTCCACTTT. It codes for CASSFSGTTINSPLHF.

The chain combines TRBV5-1 with TRBJ2-1; TRBD2 aligns across 14 bases. Per germline, CDR1 SGHRS and CDR2 YFSETQ. With 3 bases clipped from V and 6 bases from J, the junction kept 2 bases outside the gene matches. CDR3 length: 15 amino acids. CDR3 DNA: TGCGCCAGCAGCTGGGGACTAGCGGGAGCCAATGAGCAGTTCTTC. Translating gives CASSWGLAGANEQFF.

This chain links TRBV5-4 with TRBJ2-7; unclear D gene. CDR3 size: 13 residues. Looked up from germline, CDR1 is SGHNT and CDR2 is YYREEE (reference sequence). The ends were cut back, 3 bases at V and 2 bases at J, with 9 bases in the middle. Here the CDR3 reads CASSSDQTYEQYF. The CDR3 DNA follows: TGTGCCAGCAGCTCCGATCAGACCTACGAGCAGTACTTC.

V is TRBV10-2 and J is TRBJ2-7, with no clear D. The germline gives CDR1 WSHSY, CDR2 SAAADI. With 3 bases removed from V and 0 bases from J, the gap between germline ends came to 15 bases. The CDR3 covers 16 residues. The CDR3 here is CASSEFGIRSSYEQYF. In DNA, the CDR3 is TGCGCCAGCAGTGAATTTGGAATTAGAAGCTCCTACGAGCAGTACTTC.

The CDR3 is CASTQRGGFLPLHF. The CDR3, as DNA: TGTGCCAGTACCCAACGCGGCGGGTTCCTACCCCTCCACTTT. The V and J genes are TRBV19 and TRBJ1-6; unclear D gene. This CDR3 comprises 14 residues. The V end lost 7 bases, the J end lost 12 bases, and 19 bases lay between the germline ends. CDR1 and CDR2 (germline): LNHDA, SQIVND (reference sequence).

The chain is built from TRBV18 and TRBJ2-2; maybe TRBD1 (6 bases). Trimming pared 4 bases from V and 5 bases from J, leaving 14 bases between. In germline, CDR1 is KGHSH, CDR2 LQKENI. CDR3 length: 15 residues. For the CDR3, the DNA is TGTGCCAGCTCACAAGGGACACTTCTTACCGGGGAGCTGTTTTTT. This translates into CASSQGTLLTGELFF. The full variable domain, in which reference TRBV18 and TRBJ2-2 provide the parts outside the CDR3, is NAGVMQNPRHLVRRRGQEARLRCSPMKGHSHVYWYRQLPEEGLKFMVYLQKENIIDESGMPKERFSAEFPKEGPSILRIQQVVRGDSAAYFCASSQGTLLTGELFFGEGSRLTVL.

The chain combines TRBV7-9 with TRBJ2-5, with D possibly TRBD1 on 5 matching bases. Trimming stripped 2 bases from V and 1 base from J, with 11 bases between. The germline CDR1 and CDR2 sequences are SEHNR and FQNEAQ (reference sequence). The CDR3 totals 15 residues. The CDR3: CASSLRLQVQETQYF. The DNA of the CDR3 is TGTGCCAGCAGCTTACGTCTACAGGTCCAAGAGACCCAGTACTTC.

The CDR3 DNA sequence: TGCGCCAGCAGCTTAGGCGGGACTAGCATTTGGGAGACCCAGTACTTC. Translated: CASSLGGTSIWETQYF. The V call is TRBV5-1, the J call TRBJ2-5; 9 positions agree with TRBD2. The CDR3 runs 16 residues. V gave up 2 bases and J gave up 5 bases; unmatched junction bases: 10. Germline CDR1 reads SGHRS; CDR2 reads YFSETQ.

This clone appeared a single time. V usage is TRBV28 and J usage is TRBJ1-2; TRBD1 might be the D (6 bases). The CDR3 contains 14 residues. V lost 4 bases and J lost 3, with 12 bases in between. From germline, CDR1 is MDHEN and CDR2 SYDVKM. This CDR3 reads CASSSGGADYGYTF. The CDR3 DNA is TGTGCCAGCAGTTCGGGGGGCGCAGACTATGGCTACACCTTC.

This clone has just a few counts. The chain links TRBV18 to TRBJ1-5; the D is unclear. V was pared by 3 bases and J by 3 bases, with 6 bases between. CDR3 length: 13 amino acids. CDR1 is KGHSH, CDR2 LQKENI, per germline. Here the CDR3 reads CASSPPANQPQHF. The DNA for the CDR3 is TGTGCCAGCTCACCCCCTGCCAATCAGCCCCAGCATTTT.